This is a list of T cell receptor beta chains from one sample in a study of T cells in Graves' hyperthyroidism and ophthalmopathy. Via MiXCR, TCRdb re-called the multiplex PCR reads, giving one row per CDR3 protein. Of 650,000 to 750,000 distinct CDR3 sequences in the sample, 12% to 15% were seen once. Sequenced material: blood. The origin of the receptors is a woman aged 18-29 years with Graves' hyperthyroidism. CDR3s include the opening cysteine and the closing phenylalanine or tryptophan. D genes are given only for firm matches. Clone size is given for some rows only: seen once, a few or many times, or a class if the clone is expanded.

>-|TRBV5-1|many|TRBJ2-1
CASSLRYGVPYNEQFF
TGCGCCAGCAGCTTGCGCTATGGCGTCCCCTACAATGAGCAGTTCTTC
>TRBD1|TRBV12-3/TRBV12-4|-|TRBJ1-1
CASSLGQGIEAFF
TGTGCCAGCAGTTTGGGACAGGGCATTGAAGCTTTCTTT
>-|TRBV27|-|TRBJ2-7
CASSPSTPSYEQYF
TGTGCCAGCAGTCCGTCGACGCCGTCCTACGAGCAGTACTTC
>-|TRBV15|many|TRBJ2-3
CATTSWGRAATDTQYF
TGTGCCACCACCTCATGGGGCAGGGCAGCCACAGATACGCAGTATTTT
>-|TRBV19|-|TRBJ2-7
CASTGEGRYEQYF
TGTGCCAGTACTGGGGAAGGTCGTTACGAGCAGTACTTC
>-|TRBV6-1|few|TRBJ1-2
CASRRDTNYGYTF
TGTGCCAGCAGGCGGGACACCAACTATGGCTACACCTTC
>TRBD2|TRBV6-2/TRBV6-3|-|TRBJ2-2
CASSYSGLAGPGELFF
TGTGCCAGCAGTTACTCGGGACTAGCGGGACCCGGGGAGCTGTTTTTT
>TRBD1|TRBV6-1|few|TRBJ2-5
CASSDPVRDRGRGETQYF
TGTGCCAGCAGTGACCCCGTCCGGGACAGGGGGCGCGGGGAGACCCAGTACTTC
>-|TRBV9|-|TRBJ2-7
CASSGGPEDYEQYF
TGTGCCAGCAGCGGGGGTCCAGAGGACTACGAGCAGTACTTC
>TRBD2|TRBV19|many|TRBJ2-1
CASREGRTGYNEQFF
TGTGCCAGCCGGGAGGGTCGGACCGGTTACAATGAGCAGTTCTTC
>TRBD2|TRBV27|many|TRBJ2-5
CASSLERGSERGTQYF
TGTGCCAGCAGTCTGGAGCGGGGATCGGAAAGGGGGACCCAGTACTTC
>-|TRBV28|-|TRBJ2-5
CASSPHPRDERETQYF
TGTGCCAGCAGTCCTCACCCCCGGGACGAACGGGAGACCCAGTACTTC
>-|TRBV30|many|TRBJ2-3
CAWRRRKDTQYF
TGTGCCTGGAGAAGGCGGAAAGATACGCAGTATTTT
>-|TRBV6-1|once|TRBJ1-2
CASSEDYGYTF
TGTGCCAGCAGTGAAGACTATGGCTACACCTTC
>TRBD1|TRBV28|-|TRBJ2-5
CASSLDRARETQYF
TGTGCCAGCAGCTTGGACAGGGCCCGAGAGACCCAGTACTTC
>TRBD1|TRBV6-1|many|TRBJ1-2
CASSWDRVSSDYGYTF
TGTGCCAGCAGCTGGGACAGGGTGTCGTCTGACTATGGCTACACCTTC
>-|TRBV14|-|TRBJ2-1
CASSQVLGDNEQFF
TGTGCCAGCAGCCAAGTACTCGGAGACAATGAGCAGTTCTTC
>-|TRBV27|-|TRBJ2-1
CANSPGTSGYNEQFF
TGTGCCAACAGTCCGGGGACATCCGGATACAATGAGCAGTTCTTC
>TRBD2|TRBV20-1|few|TRBJ2-5
CSAGGGGASGTQETQHF
TGCAGTGCTGGAGGAGGAGGGGCTAGCGGGACACAAGAGACCCAGCACTTC
>TRBD2|TRBV7-9|-|TRBJ2-5
CASSDGTSGLKTQYF
TGTGCCAGCAGCGACGGGACTAGCGGCCTTAAGACCCAGTACTTC
>-|TRBV12-3/TRBV12-4|many|TRBJ1-4
CASSFTSTNEKLFF
TGTGCCAGCAGTTTCACCTCCACTAATGAAAAACTGTTTTTT